This TCR beta chain was captured by sequencing in a study of cytomegalovirus exposure and HLA in healthy donors. General study findings and limits: Among the sequence variants, a highly shared cluster was likely an artifact of sequencing. Accurate HLA-A and HLA-B prediction from TCR beta sequences was reported for most subjects.

The V gene lost 2 bases and the J gene lost 1 base, with 6 bases spanning the gap. The V gene's germline CDR1 is MNHNS and CDR2 SASEGT. The CDR3 is 13 amino acids. The study ran its PCR with 60 Vbeta and 13 Jbeta primers. The table came from immunoSEQ multiplex PCR; TCRdb's copy has only in-frame clones and leaves some out. Of around 150,000 clones in the sample, 76% were seen once. Comments on this clone: Its matching antigen is unknown.

The clonotype was recovered from a man aged 18-30 years in good health and CMV-seronegative. Sequencing was carried out using PBMCs. This sequence joins TRBV6-1 and TRBJ2-7, with D hard to call. CDR3 DNA sequence: TGTGCCAGCAGTGAAACGGGTTCCTACGAGCAGTACTTC. Protein product: CASSETGSYEQYF.